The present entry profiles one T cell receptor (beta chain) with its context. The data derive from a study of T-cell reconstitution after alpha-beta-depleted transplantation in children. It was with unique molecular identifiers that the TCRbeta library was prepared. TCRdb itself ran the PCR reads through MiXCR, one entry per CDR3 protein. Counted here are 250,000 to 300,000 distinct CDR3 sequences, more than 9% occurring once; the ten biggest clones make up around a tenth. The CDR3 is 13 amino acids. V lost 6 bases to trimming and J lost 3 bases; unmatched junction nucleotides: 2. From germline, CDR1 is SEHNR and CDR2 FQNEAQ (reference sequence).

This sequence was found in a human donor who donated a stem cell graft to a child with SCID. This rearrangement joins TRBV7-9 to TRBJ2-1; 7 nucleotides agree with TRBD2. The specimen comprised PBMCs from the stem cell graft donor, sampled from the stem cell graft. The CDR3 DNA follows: TGTGCCAGCAGTGGGGGGGTCTACAATGAGCAGTTCTTC. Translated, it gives CASSGGVYNEQFF.